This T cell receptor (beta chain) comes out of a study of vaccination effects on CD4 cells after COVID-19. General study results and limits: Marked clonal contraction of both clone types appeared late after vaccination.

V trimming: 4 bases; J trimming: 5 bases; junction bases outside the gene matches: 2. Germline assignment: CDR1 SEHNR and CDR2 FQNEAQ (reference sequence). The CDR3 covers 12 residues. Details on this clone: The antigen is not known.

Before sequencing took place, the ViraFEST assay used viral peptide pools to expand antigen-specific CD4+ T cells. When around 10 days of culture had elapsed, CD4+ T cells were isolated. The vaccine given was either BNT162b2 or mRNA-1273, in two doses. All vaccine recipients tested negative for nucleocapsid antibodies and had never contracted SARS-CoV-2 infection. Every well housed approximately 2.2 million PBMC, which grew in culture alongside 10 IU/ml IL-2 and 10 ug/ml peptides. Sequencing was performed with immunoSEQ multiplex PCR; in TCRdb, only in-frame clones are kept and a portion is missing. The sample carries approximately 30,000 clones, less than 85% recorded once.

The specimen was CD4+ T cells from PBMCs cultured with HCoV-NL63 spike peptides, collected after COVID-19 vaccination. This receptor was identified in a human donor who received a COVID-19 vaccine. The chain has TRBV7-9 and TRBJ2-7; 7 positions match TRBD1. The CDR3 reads CASSSTGDEQYF. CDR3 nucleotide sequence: TGTGCCAGCAGCTCTACAGGGGACGAGCAGTACTTC.